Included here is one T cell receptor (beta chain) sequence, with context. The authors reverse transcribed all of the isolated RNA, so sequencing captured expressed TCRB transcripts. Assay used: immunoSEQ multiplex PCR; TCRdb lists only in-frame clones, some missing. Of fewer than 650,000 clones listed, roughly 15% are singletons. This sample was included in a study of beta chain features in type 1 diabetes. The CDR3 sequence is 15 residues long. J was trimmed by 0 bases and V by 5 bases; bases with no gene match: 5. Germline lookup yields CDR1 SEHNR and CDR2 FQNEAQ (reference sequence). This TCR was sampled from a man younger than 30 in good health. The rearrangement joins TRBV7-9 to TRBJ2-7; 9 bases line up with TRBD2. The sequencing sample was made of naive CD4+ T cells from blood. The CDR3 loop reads CASSRSGRSSYEQYF. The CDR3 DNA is TGTGCCAGCAGCCGAAGCGGGAGGAGCTCCTACGAGCAGTACTTC.